This T cell receptor beta chain is drawn from a study of cytotoxic CD8 clonotypes in ibrutinib-treated CLL. Using immunoSEQ multiplex PCR, the repertoire was profiled, and TCRdb retains in-frame clones only, with some absent. Altogether 30,000 or so clones are present, around 52% being singletons, with the ten largest covering over 4.5%. The CDR3 sequence is 15 residues long. The trim removed 3 bases at V and 7 bases at J, leaving 11 bases unmatched. Per germline, CDR1 MNHNS and CDR2 SASEGT. This sequence was found in a human donor with chronic lymphocytic leukemia. J is TRBJ2-7 and V is TRBV6-1; 8 bases map to TRBD1. Sequenced material: PBMCs, taken before ibrutinib treatment. CDR3 sequence: CASSEPPPGGEEQYF. In DNA form, the CDR3 reads TGTGCCAGCAGTGAGCCCCCCCCAGGGGGCGAAGAGCAGTACTTC.